This T cell receptor (beta chain) comes out of a study of siplizumab effects on memory and regulatory T cells. Assay used: immunoSEQ multiplex PCR; TCRdb lists only in-frame clones, some missing. The sample yields over 55,000 clones, roughly 85% seen once. Donor pairs, three in total, had unstimulated naive, memory, effector memory and TEMRA subsets sequenced. This clone was counted a few times. Antigen unknown. General study findings and limits: Whether proliferating Tregs in siplizumab cultures suppress was not functionally confirmed. The mapping of alloreactive clones to unstimulated subsets covered only a minor fraction of them. Siplizumab produced a significant reduction in alloreactive sequences that were traceable to unstimulated CD4+ memory cells.

The ends were cut back, 3 bases at V and 0 bases at J, with 12 bases in the middle. CDR1 and CDR2 (germline): LNHDA, SQIVND (reference sequence). This CDR3 is built from 15 residues. The sample was memory CD4+ T cells sorted from blood. This chain links TRBV19 with TRBJ2-7; D perhaps matches TRBD2 (6 bases). The sequence came from a human donor in good health. CDR3 DNA: TGTGCCAGTAGTATTAGACTAGAGAGCTCCTACGAGCAGTACTTC. The encoded protein is CASSIRLESSYEQYF. The whole variable domain, remainder taken from reference TRBV19 and TRBJ2-7, is DGGITQSPKYLFRKEGQNVTLSCEQNLNHDAMYWYRQDPGQGLRLIYYSQIVNDFQKGDIAEGYSVSREKKESFPLTVTSAQKNPTAFYLCASSIRLESSYEQYFGPGTRLTVT.